The 27 T cell receptor beta chains below all came from one sample that was sequenced in a study of blood T cell repertoires in COVID-19 (dated by TCRdb to 2020 to 2021). Libraries were made using the immunoSEQ multiplex PCR assay. Imported from immuneACCESS, the table was reduced by TCRdb to in-frame sequences with V and J called. These copies leave out some clones; in studies compared against another copy, an unresolved V gene accounts for under half, and the cause of the remainder is not known. The sample table contains nearly 200,000 clones; only one count was recorded for 85% to 90% of them. The ten largest account for more than 0.7% of the sample. What was sequenced was peripheral blood. The receptors shown here come from a woman in her 70s with acute or convalescent COVID-19.

V is TRBV10-3 and J is TRBJ2-6, with D uncertain. This CDR3 is built from 12 residues. Trimming removed 4 bases from V and 9 bases from J, with 7 bases in between. Per germline, CDR1 ENHRY and CDR2 SYGVKD. This CDR3 is CAISGRNNVLTF. The CDR3 DNA sequence: TGTGCCATCAGTGGCAGGAACAACGTCCTGACTTTC.

The chain recombines TRBV10-3 with TRBJ1-3, with 8 bases matching TRBD1. CDR3 length: 15 residues. CDR1 is ENHRY, CDR2 SYGVKD, per germline. Trimming cost V 6 bases and J 1 base; bases outside gene matches: 5. CDR3 in amino acids: CAIRRQGLSGNTIYF. CDR3 in DNA: TGTGCCATCAGACGACAGGGGCTTTCTGGAAACACCATATATTTT.

The CDR3 sequence: CASSSYSDTEAFF. For the CDR3, the DNA is TGTGCCAGCAGTTCCTATAGTGACACTGAAGCTTTCTTT. This chain uses TRBV6-2 or TRBV6-3 with TRBJ1-1; D remains ambiguous. CDR3 size: 13 residues. Germline CDR1 and CDR2: MNHEY and SVGEGT. Trimming left V 4 bases short and J 3 bases short, with 9 bases between.

The chain joins TRBV5-6 to TRBJ1-6, with D uncertain. The CDR3 length is 16 residues. V lost 2 bases, J lost 0 bases, and 9 bases lay in between. The V gene's germline CDR1 is SGHDT and CDR2 YYEEEE. The CDR3 DNA follows: TGTGCCAGCAGCTTTGGGAGAGGCTCCTATAATTCACCCCTCCACTTT. It yields the protein CASSFGRGSYNSPLHF.

This sequence joins TRBV2 and TRBJ2-5; D unresolved. CDR3 length: 12 residues. Germline CDR1 and CDR2: SNHLY and FYNNEI. Deletions cut 4 bases from V and 7 bases from J, with 10 bases between. CDR3 region: CASSGPTGTQYF. For the CDR3, the DNA is TGTGCCAGCAGTGGCCCAACGGGGACCCAGTACTTC.

This rearrangement joins TRBV24-1 to TRBJ2-5; 7 positions match TRBD2. Trimming removed 3 bases from V and 2 bases from J; junction bases left unmatched: 8. Germline V CDR1 and CDR2: KGHDR, SFDVKD. The CDR3 contains 16 residues. CDR3 in amino acids: CATSDPLRDYQETQYF. The CDR3 DNA is TGTGCCACCAGTGATCCCCTCCGGGACTATCAAGAGACCCAGTACTTC.

This sequence joins TRBV6-5 and TRBJ2-5; D is possibly TRBD1 (7 bases). V lost 6 bases, J lost 1 base, and 15 bases lay in between. CDR1 and CDR2 from the germline V gene are MNHEY and SVGAGI. This CDR3 has 15 residues. The CDR3 DNA sequence: TGTGCCAGCAGCGGAGGGGGGACAGCCCAAGAGACCCAGTACTTC. It yields the protein CASSGGGTAQETQYF.

The chain recombines TRBV18 with TRBJ1-1; D is unresolved. CDR3 length: 15 residues. The V and J ends lost 3 bases and 4 bases respectively, with 15 bases between them. The V gene's germline CDR1 is KGHSH and CDR2 LQKENI. CDR3 nucleotides: TGTGCCAGCTCACCGTCCAACCTAAGTCCCACTGAAGCTTTCTTT. Its translation is CASSPSNLSPTEAFF.

This clone appeared a few times. This sequence joins TRBV5-4 and TRBJ2-1, with 8 bases lining up with TRBD2. V trimming: 2 bases; J trimming: 7 bases; junction bases outside the gene matches: 8. This CDR3 has 15 amino acids. Germline CDR1 SGHNT, CDR2 YYREEE (reference sequence). CDR3 sequence: CASSLGRIAGNEQFF. CDR3 in DNA: TGTGCCAGCAGCTTAGGGAGGATAGCGGGGAATGAGCAGTTCTTC.

The genes are TRBV10-3 and TRBJ2-1; 12 bases are shared with TRBD2. The junction had 6 bases not matched to a gene; V was cut back by 3 bases and J by 9 bases. The length of the CDR3 is 15 residues. Germline CDR1 is ENHRY and CDR2 is SYGVKD. Here the CDR3 reads CAISDSTSGRGEQFF. The CDR3 coding sequence is TGTGCCATCAGTGATTCGACTAGCGGGAGAGGTGAGCAGTTCTTC.

This chain links TRBV29-1 with TRBJ1-2; tentatively, D is TRBD1 (6 bases). V was trimmed by 2 bases and J by 5 bases, leaving 15 bases between them. The CDR3 has 14 residues. CDR1 and CDR2 (germline): SQVTM, ANQGSEA. The DNA for the CDR3 is TGCAGCGTTGAAAAGGCAGGGGCCCTTTATGGCTACACCTTC. Its translation is CSVEKAGALYGYTF.

V gene TRBV18 combines with J gene TRBJ1-1; D may be TRBD1 (5 bases). This CDR3 region has 15 residues. Trimming pared 5 bases from V and 2 bases from J, leaving 15 bases between. Germline V lookup: CDR1 KGHSH, CDR2 LQKENI. In nucleotides, the CDR3 is TGTGCCAGCTCAGTATCCAGGGCATACAACACTGAAGCTTTCTTT. It specifies CASSVSRAYNTEAFF.

This rearrangement joins TRBV7-3 to TRBJ2-1, with a possible D match to TRBD2 (6 bases). The CDR3 loop spans 13 amino acids. The V gene's germline CDR1 is SGHTA and CDR2 FQGTGA. Trimming pared 3 bases from V and 6 bases from J, leaving 9 bases between. The CDR3 spells CASSFGTFNEQFF. DNA of the CDR3: TGTGCCAGCAGCTTCGGGACTTTCAATGAGCAGTTCTTC.

The rearrangement links TRBV6-5 to TRBJ2-1; TRBD2 aligns across 13 bases. Germline loops: CDR1 MNHEY, CDR2 SVGAGI. The CDR3 sequence is 13 residues long. Trimming removed 10 bases from V and 8 bases from J; junction bases left unmatched: 5. Here the CDR3 DNA reads TGTGCCACCAGGACTAGCGGGAGTTATGAGCAGTTCTTC. Encoded protein: CATRTSGSYEQFF.

V gene TRBV7-2 combines with J gene TRBJ1-1; D might be TRBD1 (5 bases). The germline gives CDR1 SGHTA, CDR2 FQGNSA. The CDR3 loop spans 15 amino acids. The V end lost 1 base, the J end lost 1 base, and 10 bases lay between the germline ends. The CDR3 DNA reads TGTGCCAGCAGCTTAGTCGGGGGACCGAACACTGAAGCTTTCTTT. Amino acid sequence: CASSLVGGPNTEAFF.

The rearrangement joins TRBV18 to TRBJ2-7, with D possibly matching TRBD1 (5 bases). With 3 bases removed from V and 6 bases from J, the gap between germline ends came to 12 bases. CDR1 and CDR2 from the germline V gene are KGHSH and LQKENI. The CDR3 sequence is 13 residues long. In nucleotides, the CDR3 is TGTGCCAGCTCACCCCGGGCTAGGGGCGAGCAGTACTTC. This sequence encodes CASSPRARGEQYF. Using reference TRBV18 and TRBJ2-7 for the parts outside the CDR3, the full variable domain is NAGVMQNPRHLVRRRGQEARLRCSPMKGHSHVYWYRQLPEEGLKFMVYLQKENIIDESGMPKERFSAEFPKEGPSILRIQQVVRGDSAAYFCASSPRARGEQYFGPGTRLTVT.

A few counts support this clone. The chain has TRBV19 and TRBJ1-6; D gene uncertain. CDR3 length equals 14 residues. Trimming pared 5 bases from V and 8 bases from J, leaving 13 bases between. The germline CDR1 and CDR2 sequences are LNHDA and SQIVND (reference sequence). CDR3 DNA sequence: TGTGCCAGTAGTCCGACTGGTGACTATTCACCCCTCCACTTT. As protein: CASSPTGDYSPLHF.

The V and J genes are TRBV2 and TRBJ2-1; 9 positions match TRBD2. V dropped 2 bases and J dropped 6; count of bases not matched to a gene: 11. Germline V gene sequence: CDR1 SNHLY, CDR2 FYNNEI. The CDR3 sequence is 17 residues long. Written as DNA, the CDR3 is TGTGCCAGCAGTGAAACCGGCGGGAGGGCCATTGGCAATGAGCAGTTCTTC. Translation gives CASSETGGRAIGNEQFF.

The chain recombines TRBV24-1 with TRBJ2-1; the match to TRBD2 covers 8 bases. Per the germline V gene, CDR1 is KGHDR and CDR2 is SFDVKD. The V segment lost 3 bases and the J segment 0 bases; nucleotides outside the gene matches: 9. CDR3 length: 18 amino acids. Here the CDR3 reads CATSDPPSGRSSYNEQFF. CDR3 in DNA: TGTGCCACCAGTGATCCCCCCAGCGGGAGAAGCTCCTACAATGAGCAGTTCTTC.

This clone showed up just once. The CDR3 coding sequence is TGTGCCAGCAGTTTGGGCAGGGACTACGAGCAGTACTTC. This translates into CASSLGRDYEQYF. The rearrangement links TRBV12-3 or TRBV12-4 to TRBJ2-7; D is possibly TRBD1 (5 bases). Trimming shortened V by 3 bases and J by 3 bases, and 9 bases separated the two germline ends. This CDR3 comprises 13 residues.

This rearrangement joins TRBV24-1 to TRBJ2-3; 11 bases are a match to TRBD2. The CDR3 has 14 residues. From germline, CDR1 is KGHDR and CDR2 SFDVKD. Trimming removed 7 bases from V and 5 bases from J; junction bases left unmatched: 4. The CDR3 coding sequence is TGTGCCACCAGCCCTAGCGGGGGGATAGATACGCAGTATTTT. The encoded protein is CATSPSGGIDTQYF.

The chain recombines TRBV5-8 with TRBJ2-1, with D tentatively TRBD2 (6 bases). Per the germline V gene, CDR1 is SGHTS and CDR2 is YDEGEE. Trimming removed 7 bases from V and 6 bases from J, with 11 bases in between. CDR3 size: 12 residues. The CDR3 region is CASVVGLNEQFF. CDR3 bases: TGTGCCAGCGTCGTGGGACTCAATGAGCAGTTCTTC.

The chain has TRBV24-1 and TRBJ1-2, with 8 positions matching TRBD1. Germline CDR1 is KGHDR and CDR2 is SFDVKD. This CDR3 spans 15 amino acids. J was trimmed by 5 bases and V by 4 bases; bases with no gene match: 8. The CDR3: CATSDPGTGGYGYTF. The CDR3 bases are TGTGCCACCAGTGACCCTGGGACAGGAGGGTATGGCTACACCTTC.

This chain connects TRBV24-1 to TRBJ2-2; D unresolved. This CDR3 has 13 residues. Germline CDR1 is KGHDR and CDR2 is SFDVKD. V was trimmed by 7 bases and J by 4 bases, leaving 9 bases between them. In nucleotides, the CDR3 is TGTGCCACCAGAAGACATACCACCGGGGAGCTGTTTTTT. This encodes CATRRHTTGELFF.

Points on this clone: Mismatch with germline at one junction end may stem from a read error. This chain joins TRBV5-1 and TRBJ2-7, with TRBD1 matching over 9 bases. The length of the CDR3 is 13 residues. Germline V gives CDR1 SGHRS, CDR2 YFSETQ. The CDR3: CASSLAGVGQGHF. The CDR3 DNA sequence: TGCGCCAGCAGCTTGGCAGGAGTGGGACAGGGCCACTTC.

The V call is TRBV6-2 or TRBV6-3, the J call TRBJ2-1, with no clear D. CDR3 size: 16 residues. V lost 0 bases to trimming and J lost 7 bases, with 16 bases between them. Looked up from germline, CDR1 is MNHEY and CDR2 is SVGEGT. CDR3: CASSYSVGLSKNEQFF. DNA of the CDR3: TGTGCCAGCAGTTACTCCGTTGGTCTGAGTAAGAATGAGCAGTTCTTC.

This rearrangement joins TRBV7-2 to TRBJ1-1; D is undetermined. The CDR3 has 14 amino acids. Deletions cut 5 bases from V and 3 bases from J, with 13 bases between. The germline V gene has CDR1 SGHTA and CDR2 FQGNSA. This CDR3 reads CASSPDISYTEAFF. In DNA, the CDR3 is TGTGCCAGCAGCCCTGACATCTCGTACACTGAAGCTTTCTTT. The full variable domain, completed using reference TRBV7-2 and TRBJ1-1, is GAGVSQSPSNKVTEKGKDVELRCDPISGHTALYWYRQSLGQGLEFLIYFQGNSAPDKSGLPSDRFSAERTGGSVSTLTIQRTQQEDSAVYLCASSPDISYTEAFFGQGTRLTVV.